This T cell receptor beta chain comes out of a study of T cell repertoires in cytomegalovirus infection. Study at large: Public TCR beta signature analysis indicated the presence of both CMV infection and matching HLA type.

TCRdb used MiXCR to reprocess the reads, holding one entry per CDR3 protein. The data show 400,000 to 600,000 distinct CDR3 sequences, approximately 42% seen once. General observations from the study: Of the TCR beta families, the public ones yielded a cumulative frequency that identified carriers of CMV plus the relevant HLA.

Details on this clonotype: The antigen is not known.

V was cut by 2 bases and J by 6 bases, with 7 bases left in between. This CDR3 is built from 13 residues. The specimen was cultured PBMCs, collected from culture after CMV antigen stimulation. V is TRBV12-3 or TRBV12-4 and J is TRBJ2-2; D is undetermined. The clonotype comes from a human donor in good health (CMV status not recorded). Some clones in this sample may be carry-over from other donors' samples. CDR3 sequence reads: CASSLIRAGELFF. In DNA form, the CDR3 reads TGTGCCAGCAGTTTAATCCGGGCCGGGGAGCTGTTTTTT.